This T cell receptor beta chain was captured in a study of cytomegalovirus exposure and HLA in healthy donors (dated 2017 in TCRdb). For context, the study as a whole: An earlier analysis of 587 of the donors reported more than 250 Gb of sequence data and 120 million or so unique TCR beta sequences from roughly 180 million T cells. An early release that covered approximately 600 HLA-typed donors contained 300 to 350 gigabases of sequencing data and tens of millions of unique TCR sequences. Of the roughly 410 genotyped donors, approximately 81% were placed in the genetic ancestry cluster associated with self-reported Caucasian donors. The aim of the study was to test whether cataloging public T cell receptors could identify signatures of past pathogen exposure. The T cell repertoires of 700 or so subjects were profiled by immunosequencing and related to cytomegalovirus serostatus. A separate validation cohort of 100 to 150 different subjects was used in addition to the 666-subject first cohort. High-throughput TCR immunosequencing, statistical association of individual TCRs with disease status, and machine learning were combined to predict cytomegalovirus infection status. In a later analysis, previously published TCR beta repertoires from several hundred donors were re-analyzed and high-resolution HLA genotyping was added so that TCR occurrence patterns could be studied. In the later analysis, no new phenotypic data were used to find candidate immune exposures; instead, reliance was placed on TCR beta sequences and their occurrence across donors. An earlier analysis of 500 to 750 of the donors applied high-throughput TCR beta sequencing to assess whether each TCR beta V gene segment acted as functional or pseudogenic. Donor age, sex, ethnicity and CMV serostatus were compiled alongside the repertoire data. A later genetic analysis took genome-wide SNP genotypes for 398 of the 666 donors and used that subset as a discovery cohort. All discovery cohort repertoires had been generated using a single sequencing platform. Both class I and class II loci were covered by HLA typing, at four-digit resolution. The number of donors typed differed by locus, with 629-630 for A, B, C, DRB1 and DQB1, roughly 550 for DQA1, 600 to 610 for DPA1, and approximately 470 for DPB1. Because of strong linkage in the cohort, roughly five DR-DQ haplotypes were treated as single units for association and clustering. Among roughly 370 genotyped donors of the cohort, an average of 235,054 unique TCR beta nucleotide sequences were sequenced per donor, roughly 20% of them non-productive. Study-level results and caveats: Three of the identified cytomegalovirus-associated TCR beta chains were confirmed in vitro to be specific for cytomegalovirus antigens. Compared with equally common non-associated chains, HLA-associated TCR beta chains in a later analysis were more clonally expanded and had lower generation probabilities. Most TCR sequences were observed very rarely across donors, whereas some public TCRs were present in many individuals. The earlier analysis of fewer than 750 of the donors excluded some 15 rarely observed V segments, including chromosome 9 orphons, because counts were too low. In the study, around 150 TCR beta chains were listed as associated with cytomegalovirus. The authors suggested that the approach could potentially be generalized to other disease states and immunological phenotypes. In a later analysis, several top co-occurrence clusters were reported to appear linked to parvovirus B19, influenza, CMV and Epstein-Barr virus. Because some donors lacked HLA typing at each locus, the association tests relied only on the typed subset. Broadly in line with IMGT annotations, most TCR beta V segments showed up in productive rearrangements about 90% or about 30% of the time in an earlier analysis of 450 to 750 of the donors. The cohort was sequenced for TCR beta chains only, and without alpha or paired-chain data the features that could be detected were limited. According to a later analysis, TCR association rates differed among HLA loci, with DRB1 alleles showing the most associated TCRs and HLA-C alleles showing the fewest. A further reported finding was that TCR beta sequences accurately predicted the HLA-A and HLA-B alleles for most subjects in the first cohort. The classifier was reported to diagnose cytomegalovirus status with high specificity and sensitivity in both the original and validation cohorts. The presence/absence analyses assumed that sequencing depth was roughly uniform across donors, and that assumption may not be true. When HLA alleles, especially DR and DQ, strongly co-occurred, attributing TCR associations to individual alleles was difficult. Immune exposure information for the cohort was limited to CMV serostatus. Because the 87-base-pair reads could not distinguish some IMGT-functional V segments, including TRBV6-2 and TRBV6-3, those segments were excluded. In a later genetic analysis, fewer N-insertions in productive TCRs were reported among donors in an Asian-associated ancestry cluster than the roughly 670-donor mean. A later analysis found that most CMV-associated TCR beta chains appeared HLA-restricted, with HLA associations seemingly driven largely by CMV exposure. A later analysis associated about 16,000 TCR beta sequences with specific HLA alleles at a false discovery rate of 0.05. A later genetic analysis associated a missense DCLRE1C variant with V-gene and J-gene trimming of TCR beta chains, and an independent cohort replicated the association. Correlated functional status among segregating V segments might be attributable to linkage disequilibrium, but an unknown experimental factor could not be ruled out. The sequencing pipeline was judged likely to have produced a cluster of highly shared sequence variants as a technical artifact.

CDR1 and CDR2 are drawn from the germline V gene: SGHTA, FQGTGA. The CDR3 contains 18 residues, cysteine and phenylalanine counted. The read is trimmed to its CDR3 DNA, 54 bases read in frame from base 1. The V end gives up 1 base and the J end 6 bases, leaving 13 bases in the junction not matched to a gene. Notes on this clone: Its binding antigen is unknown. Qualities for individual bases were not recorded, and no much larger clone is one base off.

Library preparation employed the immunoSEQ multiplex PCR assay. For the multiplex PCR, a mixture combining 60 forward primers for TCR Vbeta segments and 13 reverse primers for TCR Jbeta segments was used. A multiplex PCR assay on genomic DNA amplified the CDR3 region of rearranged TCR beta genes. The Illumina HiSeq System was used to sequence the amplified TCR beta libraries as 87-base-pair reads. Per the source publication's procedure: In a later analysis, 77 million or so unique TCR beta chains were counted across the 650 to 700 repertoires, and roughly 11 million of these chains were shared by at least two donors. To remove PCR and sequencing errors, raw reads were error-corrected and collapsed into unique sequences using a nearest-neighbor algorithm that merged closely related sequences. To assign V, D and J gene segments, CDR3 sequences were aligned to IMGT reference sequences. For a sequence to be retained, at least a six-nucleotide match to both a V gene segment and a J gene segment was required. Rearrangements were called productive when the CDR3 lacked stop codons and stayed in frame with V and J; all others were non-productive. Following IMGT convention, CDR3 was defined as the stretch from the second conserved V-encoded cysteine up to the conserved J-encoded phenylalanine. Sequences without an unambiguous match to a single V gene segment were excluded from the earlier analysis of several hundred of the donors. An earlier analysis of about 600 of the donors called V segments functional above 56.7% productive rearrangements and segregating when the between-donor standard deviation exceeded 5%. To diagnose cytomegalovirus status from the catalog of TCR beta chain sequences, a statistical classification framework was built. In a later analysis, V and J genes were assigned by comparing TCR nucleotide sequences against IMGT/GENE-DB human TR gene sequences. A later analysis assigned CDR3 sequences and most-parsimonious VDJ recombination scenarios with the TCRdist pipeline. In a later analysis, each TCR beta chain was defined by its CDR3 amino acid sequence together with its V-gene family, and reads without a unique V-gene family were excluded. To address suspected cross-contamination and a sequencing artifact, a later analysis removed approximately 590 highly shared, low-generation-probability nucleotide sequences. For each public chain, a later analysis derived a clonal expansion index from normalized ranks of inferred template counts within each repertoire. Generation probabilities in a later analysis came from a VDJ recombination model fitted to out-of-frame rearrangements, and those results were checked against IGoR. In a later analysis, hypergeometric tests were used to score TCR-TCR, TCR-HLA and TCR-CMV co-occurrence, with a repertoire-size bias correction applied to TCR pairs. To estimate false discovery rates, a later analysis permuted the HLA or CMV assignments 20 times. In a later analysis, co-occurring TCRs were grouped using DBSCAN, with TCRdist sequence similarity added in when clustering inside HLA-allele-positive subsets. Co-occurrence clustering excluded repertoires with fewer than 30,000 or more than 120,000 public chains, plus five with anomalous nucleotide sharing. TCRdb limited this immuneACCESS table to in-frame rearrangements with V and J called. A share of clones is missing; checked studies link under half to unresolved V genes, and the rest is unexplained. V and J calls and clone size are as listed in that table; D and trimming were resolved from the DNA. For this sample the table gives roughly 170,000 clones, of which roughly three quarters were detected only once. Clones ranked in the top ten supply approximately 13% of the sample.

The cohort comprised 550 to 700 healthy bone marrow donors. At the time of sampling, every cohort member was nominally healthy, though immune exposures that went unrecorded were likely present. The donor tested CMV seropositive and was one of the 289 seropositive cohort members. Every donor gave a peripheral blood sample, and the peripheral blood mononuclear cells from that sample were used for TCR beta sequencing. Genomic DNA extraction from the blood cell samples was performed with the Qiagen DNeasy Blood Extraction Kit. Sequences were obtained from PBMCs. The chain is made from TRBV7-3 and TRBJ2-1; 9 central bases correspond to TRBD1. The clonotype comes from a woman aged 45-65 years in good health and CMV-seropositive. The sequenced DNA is TGTGCCAGCAGCTTAATGAGACAGGGGGACCTGGAGGGCAATGAGCAGTTCTTC. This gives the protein CASSLMRQGDLEGNEQFF.